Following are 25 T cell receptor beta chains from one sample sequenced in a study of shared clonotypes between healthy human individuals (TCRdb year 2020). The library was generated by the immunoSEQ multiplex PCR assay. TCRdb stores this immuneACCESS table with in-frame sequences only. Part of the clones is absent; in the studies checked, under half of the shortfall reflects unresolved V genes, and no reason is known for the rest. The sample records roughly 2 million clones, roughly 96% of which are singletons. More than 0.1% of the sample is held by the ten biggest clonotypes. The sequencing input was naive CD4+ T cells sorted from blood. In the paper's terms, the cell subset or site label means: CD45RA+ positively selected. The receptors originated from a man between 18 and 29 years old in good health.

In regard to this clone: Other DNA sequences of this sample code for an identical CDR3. The chain's CDR3 is CAISESGGSSYEQYF. The CDR3 DNA follows: TGTGCCATCAGTGAGTCAGGAGGCAGCTCCTACGAGCAGTACTTC. The gene calls are TRBV10-3 and TRBJ2-7, with D maybe TRBD2 (5 bases). Looked up from germline, CDR1 is ENHRY and CDR2 is SYGVKD. The CDR3 contains 15 residues. The germline V and J ends were trimmed by 0 bases and 0 bases, with 9 bases remaining between them.

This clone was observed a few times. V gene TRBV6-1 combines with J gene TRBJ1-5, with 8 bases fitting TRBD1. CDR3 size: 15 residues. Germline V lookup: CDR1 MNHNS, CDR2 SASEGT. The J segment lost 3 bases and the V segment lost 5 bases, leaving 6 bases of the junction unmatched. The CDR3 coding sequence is TGTGCCAGCAGTCACCGGGACAGGAACAATCAGCCCCAGCATTTT. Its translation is CASSHRDRNNQPQHF.

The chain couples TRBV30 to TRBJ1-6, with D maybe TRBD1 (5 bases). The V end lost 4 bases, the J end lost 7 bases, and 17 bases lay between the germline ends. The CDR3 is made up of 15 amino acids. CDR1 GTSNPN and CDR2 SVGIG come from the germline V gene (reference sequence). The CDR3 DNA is TGTGCCTGGACCCAGGGAGGCGTAGGAAATTCACCCCTCCACTTT. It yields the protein CAWTQGGVGNSPLHF. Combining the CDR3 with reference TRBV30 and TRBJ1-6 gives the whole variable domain SQTIHQWPATLVQPVGSPLSLECTVEGTSNPNLYWYRQAAGRGLQLLFYSVGIGQISSEVPQNLSASRPQDRQFILSSKKLLLSDSGFYLCAWTQGGVGNSPLHFGNGTRLTVT.

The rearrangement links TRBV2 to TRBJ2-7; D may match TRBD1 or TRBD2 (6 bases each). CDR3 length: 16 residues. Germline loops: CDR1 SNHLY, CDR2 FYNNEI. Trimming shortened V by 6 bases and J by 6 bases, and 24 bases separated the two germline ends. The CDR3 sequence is CASREGLTGSVAEQYF. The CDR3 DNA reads TGTGCCAGCAGGGAGGGTTTGACAGGTAGTGTGGCCGAGCAGTACTTC.

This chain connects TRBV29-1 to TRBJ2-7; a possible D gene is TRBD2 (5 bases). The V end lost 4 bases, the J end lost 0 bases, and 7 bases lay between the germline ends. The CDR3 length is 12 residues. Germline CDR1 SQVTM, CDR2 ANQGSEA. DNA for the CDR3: TGCAGCGTTGGAGGGTTCTCCTACGAGCAGTACTTC. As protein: CSVGGFSYEQYF.

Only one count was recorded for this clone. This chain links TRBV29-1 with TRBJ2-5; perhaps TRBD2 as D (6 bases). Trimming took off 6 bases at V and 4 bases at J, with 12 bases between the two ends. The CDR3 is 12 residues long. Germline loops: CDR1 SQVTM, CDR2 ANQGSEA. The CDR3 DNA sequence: TGCAGCGTGTATCGGGGAGGAGAGACCCAGTACTTC. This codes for CSVYRGGETQYF.

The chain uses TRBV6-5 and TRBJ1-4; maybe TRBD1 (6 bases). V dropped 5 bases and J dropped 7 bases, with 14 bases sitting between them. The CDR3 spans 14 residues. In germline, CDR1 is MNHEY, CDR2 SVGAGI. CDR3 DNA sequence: TGTGCCAGCAGTGGAGGGGGGGCTGGTGAAAAACTGTTTTTT. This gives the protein CASSGGGAGEKLFF.

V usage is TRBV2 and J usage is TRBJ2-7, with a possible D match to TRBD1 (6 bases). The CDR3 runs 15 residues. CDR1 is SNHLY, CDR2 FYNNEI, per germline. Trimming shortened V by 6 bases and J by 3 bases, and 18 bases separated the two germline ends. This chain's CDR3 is CASRVDSQDRYEQYF. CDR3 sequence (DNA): TGTGCCAGCAGAGTGGACAGCCAGGACCGCTACGAGCAGTACTTC.

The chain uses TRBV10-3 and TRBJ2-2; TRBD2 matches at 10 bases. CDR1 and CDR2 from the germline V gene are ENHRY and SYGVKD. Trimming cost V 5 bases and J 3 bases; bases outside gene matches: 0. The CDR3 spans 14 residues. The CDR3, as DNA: TGTGCCATCAGTACTAGCGGGGACACCGGGGAGCTGTTTTTT. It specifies CAISTSGDTGELFF.

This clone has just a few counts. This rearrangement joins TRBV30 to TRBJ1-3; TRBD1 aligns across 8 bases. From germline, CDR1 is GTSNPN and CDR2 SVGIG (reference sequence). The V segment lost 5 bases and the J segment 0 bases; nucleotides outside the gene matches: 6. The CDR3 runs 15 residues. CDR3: CAWGQGGYSGNTIYF. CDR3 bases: TGTGCCTGGGGACAGGGAGGTTACTCTGGAAACACCATATATTTT. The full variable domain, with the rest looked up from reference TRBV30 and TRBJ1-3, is SQTIHQWPATLVQPVGSPLSLECTVEGTSNPNLYWYRQAAGRGLQLLFYSVGIGQISSEVPQNLSASRPQDRQFILSSKKLLLSDSGFYLCAWGQGGYSGNTIYFGEGSWLTVV.

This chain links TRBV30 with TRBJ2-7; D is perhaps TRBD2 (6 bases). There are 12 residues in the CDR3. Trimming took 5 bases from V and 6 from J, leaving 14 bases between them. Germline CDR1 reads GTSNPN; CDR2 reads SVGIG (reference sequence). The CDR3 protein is CAWGRLESEQYF. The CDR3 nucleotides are TGTGCCTGGGGGCGACTAGAGAGCGAGCAGTACTTC.

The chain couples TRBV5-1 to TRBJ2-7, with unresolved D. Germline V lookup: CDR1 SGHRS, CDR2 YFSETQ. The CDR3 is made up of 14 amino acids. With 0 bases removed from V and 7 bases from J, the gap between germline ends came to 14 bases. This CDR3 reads CASSLAYMGSEQYF. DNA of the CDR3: TGCGCCAGCAGCTTGGCGTATATGGGTTCGGAGCAGTACTTC.

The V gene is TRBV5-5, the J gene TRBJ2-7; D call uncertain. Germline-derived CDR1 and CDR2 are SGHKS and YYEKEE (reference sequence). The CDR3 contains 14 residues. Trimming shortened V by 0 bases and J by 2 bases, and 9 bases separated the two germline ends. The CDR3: CASSLGPQTYEQYF. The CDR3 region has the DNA TGTGCCAGCAGCTTGGGTCCGCAGACCTACGAGCAGTACTTC.

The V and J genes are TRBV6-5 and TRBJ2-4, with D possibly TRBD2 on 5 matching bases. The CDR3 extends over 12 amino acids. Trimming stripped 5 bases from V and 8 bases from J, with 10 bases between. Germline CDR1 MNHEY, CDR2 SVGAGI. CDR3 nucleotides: TGTGCCAGCAGTCCGAACGGGGACATTCAGTACTTC. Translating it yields CASSPNGDIQYF.

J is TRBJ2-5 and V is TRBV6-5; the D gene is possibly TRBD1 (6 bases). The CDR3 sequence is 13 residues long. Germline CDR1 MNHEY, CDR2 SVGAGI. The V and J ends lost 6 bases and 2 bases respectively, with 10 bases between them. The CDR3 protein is CASSRDTQETQYF. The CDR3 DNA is TGTGCCAGCAGCAGGGACACACAAGAGACCCAGTACTTC.

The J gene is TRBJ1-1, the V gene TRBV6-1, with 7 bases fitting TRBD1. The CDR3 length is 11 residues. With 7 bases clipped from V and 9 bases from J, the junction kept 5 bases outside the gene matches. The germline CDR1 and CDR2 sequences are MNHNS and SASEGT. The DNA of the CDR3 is TGTGCCAGCAAACTGGACAGGAAAGCTTTCTTT. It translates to CASKLDRKAFF.

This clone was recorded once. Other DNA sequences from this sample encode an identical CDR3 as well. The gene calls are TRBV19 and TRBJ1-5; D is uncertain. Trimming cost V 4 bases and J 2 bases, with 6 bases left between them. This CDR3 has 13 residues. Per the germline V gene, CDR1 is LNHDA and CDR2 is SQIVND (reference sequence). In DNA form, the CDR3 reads TGTGCCAGTAGTAACCGCGGCAATCAGCCCCAGCATTTT. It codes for CASSNRGNQPQHF. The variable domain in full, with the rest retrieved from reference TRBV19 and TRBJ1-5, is DGGITQSPKYLFRKEGQNVTLSCEQNLNHDAMYWYRQDPGQGLRLIYYSQIVNDFQKGDIAEGYSVSREKKESFPLTVTSAQKNPTAFYLCASSNRGNQPQHFGDGTRLSIL.

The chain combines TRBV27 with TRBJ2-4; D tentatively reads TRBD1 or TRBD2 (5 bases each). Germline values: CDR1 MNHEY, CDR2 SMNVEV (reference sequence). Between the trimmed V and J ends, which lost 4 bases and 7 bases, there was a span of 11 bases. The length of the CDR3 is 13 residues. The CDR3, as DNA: TGTGCCAGCAGTTCCCCGGGACGGAACATTCAGTACTTC. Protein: CASSSPGRNIQYF.

CDR3 DNA: TGTGCCAGCTCACGAGCAAGGGGTGGGATCGACACTGAAGCTTTCTTT. Residues: CASSRARGGIDTEAFF. This chain joins TRBV18 and TRBJ1-1, with D possibly matching TRBD1 (5 bases). V shed 4 bases and J shed 3 bases, with 18 bases lying between them. CDR3 size: 16 residues. In germline, CDR1 is KGHSH, CDR2 LQKENI.

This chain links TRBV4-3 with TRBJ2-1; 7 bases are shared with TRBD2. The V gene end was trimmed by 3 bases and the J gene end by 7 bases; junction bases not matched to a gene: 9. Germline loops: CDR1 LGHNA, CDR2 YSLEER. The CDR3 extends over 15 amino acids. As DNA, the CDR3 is TGCGCCAGCAGCCAGACTAGCCTTTCGGGTAATGAGCAGTTCTTC. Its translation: CASSQTSLSGNEQFF.

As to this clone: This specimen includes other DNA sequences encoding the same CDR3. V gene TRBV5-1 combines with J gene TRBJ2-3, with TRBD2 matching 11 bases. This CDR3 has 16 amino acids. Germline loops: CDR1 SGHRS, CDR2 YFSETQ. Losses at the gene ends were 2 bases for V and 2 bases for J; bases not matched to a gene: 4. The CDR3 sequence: CASSFRTSGSTDTQYF. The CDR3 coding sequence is TGCGCCAGCAGCTTTAGGACTAGCGGGTCCACAGATACGCAGTATTTT.

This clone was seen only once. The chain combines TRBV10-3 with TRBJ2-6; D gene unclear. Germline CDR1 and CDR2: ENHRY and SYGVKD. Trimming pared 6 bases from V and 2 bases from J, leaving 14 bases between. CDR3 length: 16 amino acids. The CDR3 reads CAISPEVKPGANVLTF. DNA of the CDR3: TGTGCCATCAGCCCCGAGGTGAAGCCTGGGGCCAACGTCCTGACTTTC.

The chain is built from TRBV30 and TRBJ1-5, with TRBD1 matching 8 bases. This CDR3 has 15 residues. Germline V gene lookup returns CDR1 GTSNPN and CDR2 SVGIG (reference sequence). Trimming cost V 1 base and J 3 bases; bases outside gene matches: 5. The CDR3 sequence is CAWSAGTGLNQPQHF. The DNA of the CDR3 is TGTGCCTGGAGTGCCGGGACAGGCCTCAATCAGCCCCAGCATTTT.

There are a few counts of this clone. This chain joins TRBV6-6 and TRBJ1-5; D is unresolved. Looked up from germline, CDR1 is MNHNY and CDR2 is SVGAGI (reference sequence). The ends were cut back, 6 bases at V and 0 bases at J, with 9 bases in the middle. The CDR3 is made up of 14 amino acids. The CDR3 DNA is TGTGCCAGCAGCAGGACTGGTAGCAATCAGCCCCAGCATTTT. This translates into CASSRTGSNQPQHF.

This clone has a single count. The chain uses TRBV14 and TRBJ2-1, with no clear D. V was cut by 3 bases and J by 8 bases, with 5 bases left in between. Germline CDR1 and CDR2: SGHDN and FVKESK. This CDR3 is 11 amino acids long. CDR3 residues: CASSHFYEQFF. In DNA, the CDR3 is TGTGCCAGCAGCCACTTCTATGAGCAGTTCTTC.